This entry lists 23 T cell receptor beta chains sequenced from one sample in a study of blood T cells in healthy people across ages. A second PCR, run for about 7 to 11 cycles, used a sample-barcoded 5' primer plus a J-beta primer mix. One entry per CDR3 protein, called by TCRdb with MiXCR from the 5' RACE reads. The sample includes about 900,000 distinct CDR3 sequences, roughly 60% seen only once; the top ten take roughly 25%. The sample was blood. These receptors all stem from a man aged 25 to 40 in good health.

The gene calls are TRBV6-2 or TRBV6-3 and TRBJ1-2, with D unresolved. CDR1 is MNHEY, CDR2 SVGEGT, per germline. This CDR3 comprises 11 residues. V was pared by 1 base and J by 7 bases, with 4 bases between. CDR3 in DNA: TGTGCCAGCAGTTACTATGGTGGCTACACCTTC. Its translation is CASSYYGGYTF.

The V gene is TRBV7-2, the J gene TRBJ1-4; possibly TRBD1 for D (6 bases). CDR1 SGHTA and CDR2 FQGNSA come from the germline V gene. V was trimmed by 4 bases and J by 6 bases, leaving 12 bases between them. This CDR3 spans 14 amino acids. CDR3 DNA sequence: TGTGCCAGCAGCTCCCGGTCAGGGGATGAAAAACTGTTTTTT. It is translated as CASSSRSGDEKLFF. Supplemented by reference TRBV7-2 and TRBJ1-4, the full variable domain reads GAGVSQSPSNKVTEKGKDVELRCDPISGHTALYWYRQSLGQGLEFLIYFQGNSAPDKSGLPSDRFSAERTGGSVSTLTIQRTQQEDSAVYLCASSSRSGDEKLFFGSGTQLSVL.

The rearrangement joins TRBV10-3 to TRBJ1-2, with D perhaps TRBD1 (5 bases). CDR1 is ENHRY and CDR2 is SYGVKD in the germline V gene. V was shortened by 11 bases and J by 3 bases, with 16 bases between the two germline ends. The length of the CDR3 is 13 residues. Here the CDR3 reads CAVGGSVDYGYTF. In nucleotides, the CDR3 is TGTGCCGTCGGGGGGTCGGTAGACTATGGCTACACCTTC.

The chain recombines TRBV5-6 with TRBJ2-4; tentatively, D is TRBD1 (5 bases). The end of the DNA is better explained by TRBJ2-7, so the J call may be wrong. The CDR3 extends over 13 amino acids. Germline V gene data show CDR1 as SGHDT and CDR2 as YYEEEE. The CDR3 coding sequence is TGTGCCAGCAGCTCGGTCCAGGGTTACGAGCAGTACTTC. Translating it yields CASSSVQGYEQYF.

This clonotype was counted only a few times. V is TRBV12-3 or TRBV12-4 and J is TRBJ1-1; 7 positions agree with TRBD1. Germline trimming cut 9 bases from V and 3 bases from J; bases unmatched to any gene: 10. The CDR3 consists of 14 residues. DNA for the CDR3: TGTGCCAGTAGGAGTAGGGGACAGTACACTGAAGCTTTCTTT. Protein product: CASRSRGQYTEAFF.

V usage is TRBV28 and J usage is TRBJ2-1; D is unresolved. CDR3 length: 12 residues. V lost 4 bases, J lost 10 bases, and 11 bases lay in between. The germline V gene has CDR1 MDHEN and CDR2 SYDVKM. CDR3 bases: TGTGCCAGCAGTTCGTTTACGCACGAGCAGTTCTTC. Translating it yields CASSSFTHEQFF. The full variable domain, its missing parts supplied by reference TRBV28 and TRBJ2-1, is DVKVTQSSRYLVKRTGEKVFLECVQDMDHENMFWYRQDPGLGLRLIYFSYDVKMKEKGDIPEGYSVSREKKERFSLILESASTNQTSMYLCASSSFTHEQFFGPGTRLTVL.

Comment on this clonotype: An end of the junction does not agree with germline; a read error may underlie this. The chain joins TRBV5-1 to TRBJ2-4; a possible D gene is TRBD1 (6 bases). The J call is in doubt because the DNA end fits TRBJ2-7 better. The CDR3 sequence is 15 residues long. CDR1 SGHRS and CDR2 YFSETQ come from the germline V gene. As DNA, the CDR3 is TGCGTCAGCAGCTTGGGTTTGGCAGGGGCCTACGAGCAGTACTTC. Protein: CVSSLGLAGAYEQYF.

The genes are TRBV5-6 and TRBJ2-1, with 11 bases identical to TRBD1. Germline V gene lookup returns CDR1 SGHDT and CDR2 YYEEEE. This CDR3 is built from 16 residues. The J segment lost 6 bases and the V segment lost 2 bases, leaving 7 bases of the junction unmatched. The CDR3 nucleotides are TGTGCCAGCAGCTTTCCGGGCGGGACAGGGGGCAATGAGCAGTTCTTC. It codes for CASSFPGGTGGNEQFF.

This clonotype was picked up a small number of times. V is TRBV29-1 and J is TRBJ2-1, with D unclear. The CDR3 spans 13 residues. V lost 1 base and J 1 base, leaving 5 bases between the germline ends. Looked up from germline, CDR1 is SQVTM and CDR2 is ANQGSEA. The CDR3: CSVEVGSYNEQFF. As DNA, the CDR3 is TGCAGCGTTGAAGTAGGGTCCTACAATGAGCAGTTCTTC.

The V and J genes are TRBV9 and TRBJ2-7; TRBD2 aligns across 9 bases. Trimming at V came to 0 bases and at J to 2 bases, leaving 9 bases not matched to a gene. Per the germline V gene, CDR1 is SGDLS and CDR2 is YYNGEE. CDR3 size: 17 residues. The CDR3 region is CASSVGSSGGLPYEQYF. Here the CDR3 DNA reads TGTGCCAGCAGCGTAGGGTCCAGCGGGGGGTTGCCCTACGAGCAGTACTTC.

The gene calls are TRBV5-1 and TRBJ2-5; TRBD2 aligns across 8 bases. CDR1 SGHRS and CDR2 YFSETQ come from the germline V gene. Trimming removed 0 bases from V and 1 base from J; junction bases left unmatched: 5. The CDR3 is 16 residues long. The CDR3 DNA reads as TGCGCCAGCAGCTTGGGTGCGGGGGGACCCCAAGAGACCCAGTACTTC. Encoded protein: CASSLGAGGPQETQYF.

J is TRBJ2-5 and V is TRBV3-1; D is ambiguous. The assigned J gene may be wrong: the sequence end matches TRBJ2-7 better. Germline V CDR1 and CDR2: LGHDT, YNNKEL (reference sequence). The CDR3 is 14 amino acids. The CDR3 here is CASRSLWEGSEQYF. As DNA, the CDR3 is TGTGCCAGCAGAAGTTTATGGGAAGGTTCCGAGCAGTACTTC.

This chain connects TRBV4-3 to TRBJ2-7, with D possibly matching TRBD1 (6 bases). CDR1 and CDR2 (germline): LGHNA, YSLEER. This CDR3 spans 15 amino acids. Trimming shortened V by 4 bases and J by 3 bases, and 16 bases separated the two germline ends. The CDR3 DNA reads as TGCGCCAGCAGCCCGACCGTAACAGGGAACTACGAGCAGTACTTC. Amino acids: CASSPTVTGNYEQYF.

The CDR3 DNA reads as TGTGCCAGCAGCCCGCGGGGGGGTAACAATGAGCAGTACTTC. Protein sequence: CASSPRGGNNEQYF. The chain joins TRBV7-8 to TRBJ2-7, with 9 positions matching TRBD2. V was clipped by 5 bases and J by 7 bases; unmatched bases: 9. This CDR3 is 14 amino acids long. Germline V gene sequence: CDR1 SGHVS, CDR2 FQNEAQ. The full variable domain, completed using reference TRBV7-8 and TRBJ2-7, is GAGVSQSPRYKVAKRGQDVALRCDPISGHVSLFWYQQALGQGPEFLTYFQNEAQLDKSGLPSDRFFAERPEGSVSTLKIQRTQQEDSAVYLCASSPRGGNNEQYFGPGTRLTVT.

The gene calls are TRBV7-6 and TRBJ2-1; possible D gene TRBD1, 6 bases. CDR3 size: 17 residues. Per the germline V gene, CDR1 is SGHVS and CDR2 is FNYEAQ. V lost 3 bases and J 3 bases, leaving 18 bases between the germline ends. The CDR3 region has the DNA TGTGCCAGCAGCTTCGCTACCCAGGACAGAAACTACAATGAGCAGTTCTTC. Its protein product is CASSFATQDRNYNEQFF.

This clonotype was recorded only once. The genes are TRBV6-1 and TRBJ2-1; TRBD1 might be the D (5 bases). TRBJ2-7 matches the DNA end more closely, so the J call is doubtful. Germline V gene lookup returns CDR1 MNHNS and CDR2 SASEGT. The CDR3 is 15 residues long. The CDR3 spells CASSESRGYYNEQYF. The CDR3 bases are TGTGCCAGCAGTGAATCAAGGGGCTACTACAATGAGCAGTACTTC.

This clonotype turned up a few times. The chain joins TRBV9 to TRBJ2-5; D possibly corresponds to TRBD1 (5 bases). Per the germline V gene, CDR1 is SGDLS and CDR2 is YYNGEE. The CDR3 covers 14 residues. V was clipped by 5 bases and J by 7 bases, with 18 bases between them. The CDR3 protein is CASSGAQSSSTQYF. DNA for the CDR3: TGTGCCAGCAGTGGGGCTCAGTCTTCCTCGACCCAGTACTTC.

This clonotype was observed a few times. V usage is TRBV6-6 and J usage is TRBJ2-5, with TRBD1 identical over 7 bases. Looked up from germline, CDR1 is MNHNY and CDR2 is SVGAGI (reference sequence). Trimming took 6 bases from V and 5 from J; bases not matched to a gene: 12. This CDR3 has 15 residues. CDR3 sequence: CASRELGQPVETQYF. The CDR3 coding sequence is TGTGCCAGCAGGGAACTGGGACAGCCGGTGGAGACCCAGTACTTC.

As to this clonotype: An end of the junction does not agree with germline; a read error may underlie this. V gene TRBV7-2 combines with J gene TRBJ2-1; 8 positions match TRBD2. Germline assignment: CDR1 SGHTA and CDR2 FQGNSA. The CDR3 consists of 16 residues. CDR3 sequence (DNA): TGTGCCAGCAGCTTAGCGGGACTAGGGACCTACAATGAGCGGTACTTC. This codes for CASSLAGLGTYNERYF.

The rearrangement uses TRBV7-2 and TRBJ1-6; D remains ambiguous. Trimming took off 5 bases at V and 9 bases at J, with 8 bases between the two ends. Germline V gene data show CDR1 as SGHTA and CDR2 as FQGNSA. The CDR3 loop spans 12 amino acids. CDR3 in DNA: TGTGCCAGCAGCGGCTTCGGTTCACCCCTCCACTTT. This codes for CASSGFGSPLHF. Looking up the rest from reference TRBV7-2 and TRBJ1-6 gives the full variable domain: GAGVSQSPSNKVTEKGKDVELRCDPISGHTALYWYRQSLGQGLEFLIYFQGNSAPDKSGLPSDRFSAERTGGSVSTLTIQRTQQEDSAVYLCASSGFGSPLHFGNGTRLTVT.

The chain links TRBV29-1 to TRBJ1-1; no clear D. This CDR3 contains 11 residues. The V and J ends lost 7 bases and 4 bases respectively, with 10 bases between them. CDR1 and CDR2 from the germline V gene are SQVTM and ANQGSEA. The CDR3 DNA reads TGCAGCGGACGACTGTTCACTGAAGCTTTCTTT. Its protein product is CSGRLFTEAFF.

The sample holds one count of this clonotype. This rearrangement joins TRBV6-5 to TRBJ2-5; 11 bases agree with TRBD2. The assigned J gene may be wrong: the sequence end matches TRBJ2-1 better. The length of the CDR3 is 15 residues. Germline CDR1 MNHEY, CDR2 SVGAGI. CDR3: CASRGLAGGQETQFF. The CDR3 DNA is TGTGCCAGCAGGGGTCTAGCGGGAGGACAAGAGACCCAGTTCTTC.

This clonotype has a handful of counts. V is TRBV12-3 or TRBV12-4 and J is TRBJ2-5; 9 bases are a match to TRBD1. The J call may be wrong; the DNA end is better matched by TRBJ2-7. This CDR3 is built from 14 residues. The CDR3 DNA follows: TGTGCCAGCAGTCCGATGGACAGGGGTTACGAGCAGTACTTC. Its protein is CASSPMDRGYEQYF.